Listed here are 22 T cell receptor beta chains from one sample, sequenced in a study of CD8 T cells in Susac syndrome. Random hexamers served to reverse transcribe roughly 0.5 to 1 ug RNA. TCRdb used MiXCR to reprocess the immunoSEQ multiplex PCR reads, holding one entry per CDR3 protein. The profile covers about 120,000 distinct CDR3 sequences, with 80% to 95% appearing a single time and over 0.12% taken by the ten largest. Sequencing used CD4+ T cells from PBMCs. These receptors were taken from a human donor in good health.

The chain employs TRBV10-3 and TRBJ2-1; 7 bases fit TRBD2. CDR1 ENHRY and CDR2 SYGVKD come from the germline V gene. Germline trimming cut 6 bases from V and 5 bases from J; bases unmatched to any gene: 7. This CDR3 comprises 14 residues. For the CDR3, the DNA is TGTGCCATCAGCCGGGAGGACGCCGACAATGAGCAGTTCTTC. Protein product: CAISREDADNEQFF.

This chain links TRBV5-1 with TRBJ2-5; TRBD1 matches at 10 bases. The CDR3 is made up of 16 amino acids. From germline, CDR1 is SGHRS and CDR2 YFSETQ. Germline trimming cut 1 base from V and 0 bases from J; bases unmatched to any gene: 3. The CDR3 nucleotides are TGCGCCAGCAGCTTGAAGGACAGGGGGTACCAAGAGACCCAGTACTTC. Its protein is CASSLKDRGYQETQYF.

The rearrangement links TRBV30 to TRBJ2-2; maybe TRBD1 (6 bases). The CDR3 consists of 14 residues. V was shortened by 3 bases and J by 7 bases, with 15 bases between the two germline ends. Per the germline V gene, CDR1 is GTSNPN and CDR2 is SVGIG (reference sequence). The CDR3 loop is CAWSPGDYIGELFF. CDR3 DNA: TGTGCCTGGAGCCCAGGGGATTACATCGGGGAGCTGTTTTTT.

This clonotype has just one count. Relative to the germline gene, one junction end is altered; a read error may explain this. The CDR3 sequence: CSASIFEGIYEQYF. The CDR3 coding sequence is TGCAGTGCTAGTATATTCGAGGGGATATACGAACAGTACTTC. The rearrangement links TRBV20-1 to TRBJ2-7, with D perhaps given as TRBD1 or TRBD2 (5 bases each). This CDR3 contains 14 residues. Per the germline V gene, CDR1 is DFQATT and CDR2 is SNEGSKA (reference sequence).

This sequence joins TRBV20-1 and TRBJ2-1; 14 nucleotides line up with TRBD2. The length of the CDR3 is 16 residues. Looked up from germline, CDR1 is DFQATT and CDR2 is SNEGSKA (reference sequence). V gave up 6 bases and J gave up 6 bases; unmatched junction bases: 10. DNA of the CDR3: TGCAGTGCGAAAGGGACTAGCGGGAGTGGGGGCAATGAGCAGTTCTTC. Encoded protein: CSAKGTSGSGGNEQFF.

The rearrangement joins TRBV7-7 to TRBJ2-1; 10 bases agree with TRBD2. The J segment lost 7 bases and the V segment lost 3 bases, leaving 6 bases of the junction unmatched. The CDR3 is made up of 15 amino acids. Germline V gives CDR1 SSHAT, CDR2 FNYEAQ (reference sequence). CDR3 amino acids: CASSFGTSAGNEQFF. For the CDR3, the DNA is TGTGCCAGCAGCTTTGGGACTAGCGCTGGGAATGAGCAGTTCTTC.

This clonotype was picked up one time. The genes are TRBV25-1 and TRBJ1-6; 9 bases fit TRBD1. The CDR3 consists of 15 residues. Trimming removed 4 bases from V and 10 bases from J; junction bases left unmatched: 8. In germline, CDR1 is MGHDK, CDR2 SYGVNS. Here the CDR3 reads CASSGTTGGRSPLHF. The CDR3 DNA reads TGTGCCAGCAGTGGGACGACAGGGGGGAGGTCACCCCTCCACTTT.

The chain employs TRBV5-1 and TRBJ1-2, with unresolved D. Looked up from germline, CDR1 is SGHRS and CDR2 is YFSETQ. The CDR3 runs 16 residues. The V gene lost 0 bases and the J gene lost 3 bases, with 15 bases spanning the gap. CDR3 in DNA: TGCGCCAGCAGCTTGGGCGGCAGCCGATGGGACTATGGCTACACCTTC. Amino acid sequence: CASSLGGSRWDYGYTF.

The V call is TRBV6-2 or TRBV6-3, the J call TRBJ2-2; 7 nucleotides line up with TRBD1. The V gene end was trimmed by 6 bases and the J gene end by 3 bases; junction bases not matched to a gene: 10. CDR1 and CDR2 (germline): MNHEY, SVGEGT. The CDR3 consists of 16 residues. The CDR3 DNA follows: TGTGCCAGCAGATTACTGACAGGGACATACACCGGGGAGCTGTTTTTT. Translated, it gives CASRLLTGTYTGELFF.

V gene TRBV6-2 or TRBV6-3 combines with J gene TRBJ1-1; D call uncertain. CDR1 and CDR2 from the germline V gene are MNHEY and SVGEGT. The length of the CDR3 is 14 residues. Trimming took 6 bases from V and 7 from J, leaving 18 bases between them. DNA of the CDR3: TGTGCCAGCAGCGACTCATTTCCCGTCGTTGAAGCTTTCTTT. This sequence encodes CASSDSFPVVEAFF.

This chain uses TRBV2 with TRBJ1-2, with D uncertain. V was trimmed by 6 bases and J by 8 bases, leaving 19 bases between them. CDR1 is SNHLY and CDR2 is FYNNEI in the germline V gene. This CDR3 has 14 residues. CDR3 residues: CASRLSRFEEGYTF. The CDR3 nucleotides read TGTGCCAGCAGACTGAGTAGGTTCGAGGAGGGCTACACCTTC.

This CDR3 is CASSQDWREGSEQYF. Here the CDR3 DNA reads TGTGCCAGCAGCCAAGATTGGCGGGAGGGTAGCGAGCAGTACTTC. This sequence joins TRBV3-1 and TRBJ2-7; TRBD2 aligns across 9 bases. Germline V gives CDR1 LGHDT, CDR2 YNNKEL (reference sequence). V lost 0 bases, J lost 6 bases, and 6 bases stayed unmatched. This CDR3 has 15 amino acids.

The chain links TRBV7-2 to TRBJ2-2, with 9 bases aligning to TRBD2. Per the germline V gene, CDR1 is SGHTA and CDR2 is FQGNSA. The CDR3 runs 15 residues. V trimming: 3 bases; J trimming: 4 bases; junction bases outside the gene matches: 3. In DNA, the CDR3 is TGTGCCAGCAGCTTGGGGGGACTAGCCACCGGGGAGCTGTTTTTT. Its translation: CASSLGGLATGELFF.

The gene calls are TRBV2 and TRBJ1-2; unclear D gene. The germline V gene encodes CDR1 SNHLY and CDR2 FYNNEI. V lost 5 bases, J lost 4 bases, and 11 bases lay in between. This CDR3 contains 13 residues. CDR3 nucleotides: TGTGCCAGCAGTCACGACATAACCTATGGCTACACCTTC. Encoded protein: CASSHDITYGYTF.

The chain uses TRBV5-1 and TRBJ1-1; TRBD1 agrees at 7 bases. Germline CDR1 and CDR2: SGHRS and YFSETQ. V lost 4 bases to trimming and J lost 4 bases; unmatched junction nucleotides: 7. The CDR3 runs 14 residues. Here the CDR3 reads CASSRDRVSTEAFF. The CDR3 region has the DNA TGCGCCAGCAGCCGAGACAGGGTTAGCACTGAAGCTTTCTTT.

The chain employs TRBV21-1 and TRBJ2-1; TRBD1, the D gene given by the table, was not confirmed from the DNA. TRBV21-1 is flagged as a pseudogene. The CDR3 has 18 amino acids. The CDR3 spells CASSKALQGEGSYNEQFF. DNA for the CDR3: TGTGCCAGCAGCAAAGCCCTACAGGGGGAAGGGTCCTACAATGAGCAGTTCTTC.

The rearrangement joins TRBV6-1 to TRBJ2-7; possibly TRBD1 for D (7 bases). Between the trimmed V and J ends, which lost 6 bases and 1 base, there was a span of 19 bases. In germline, CDR1 is MNHNS, CDR2 SASEGT. The CDR3 is 16 amino acids. CDR3 coding DNA: TGTGCCAGCAGACAAGGCCCAGGGGGGACGTCCTACGAGCAGTACTTC. It encodes CASRQGPGGTSYEQYF.

The V gene is TRBV25-1, the J gene TRBJ2-1, with D tentatively TRBD2 (5 bases). The CDR3 is 14 residues long. Germline CDR1 and CDR2: MGHDK and SYGVNS. Trimming removed 6 bases from V and 6 bases from J, with 15 bases in between. The CDR3 reads CASSGEVRTNEQFF. The CDR3 bases are TGTGCCAGCAGCGGGGAAGTACGGACCAATGAGCAGTTCTTC.

Regarding this clonotype: One end of the junction does not line up with germline, which may come from a read error. V and J are TRBV5-1 and TRBJ2-2, with TRBD2 matching 7 bases. Germline CDR1 reads SGHRS; CDR2 reads YFSETQ. This CDR3 has 16 amino acids. The CDR3 coding sequence is TGCGCCAGCAGCTTTTCCGGGACTACGAACGCCGGGGAGCTGTTTTTT. Its translation: CASSFSGTTNAGELFF.

This chain uses TRBV6-2 or TRBV6-3 with TRBJ2-4, with D possibly being TRBD1 (7 bases). Trimming left V 4 bases short and J 15 bases short, with 16 bases between. The germline V gene encodes CDR1 MNHEY and CDR2 SVGEGT. The CDR3 is made up of 12 amino acids. Here the CDR3 reads CASSSSGGMTYF. CDR3 sequence (DNA): TGTGCCAGCAGTTCTTCAGGGGGGATGACGTACTTC.

The rearrangement uses TRBV9 and TRBJ2-5; possible D gene TRBD1, 6 bases. The germline gives CDR1 SGDLS, CDR2 YYNGEE. The length of the CDR3 is 13 residues. With 3 bases removed from V and 5 bases from J, the gap between germline ends came to 11 bases. The CDR3 bases are TGTGCCAGCAGCGCACACACAGGGGAGACCCAGTACTTC. This codes for CASSAHTGETQYF.

The J gene is TRBJ2-5, the V gene TRBV10-3; 7 nucleotides match TRBD1. The ends lost 6 bases at V and 0 bases at J; junction bases unmatched: 4. The germline V gene encodes CDR1 ENHRY and CDR2 SYGVKD. This CDR3 is 14 amino acids long. The CDR3: CAISSGGYQETQYF. Here the CDR3 DNA reads TGTGCCATCAGCTCAGGGGGATACCAAGAGACCCAGTACTTC.